The 24 T cell receptor beta chains presented below share a single source sample, sequenced in a study of cytomegalovirus exposure and HLA in healthy donors. The method was immunoSEQ multiplex PCR; TCRdb's version includes in-frame clones alone and lacks a portion of them. The data hold around 230,000 clones, with approximately 86% observed a single time. The sample comprised PBMCs. Receptors were obtained from a woman under 40 in good health and CMV-seropositive.

The rearrangement joins TRBV2 to TRBJ2-2; 8 nucleotides line up with TRBD2. The CDR3 consists of 14 residues. Trimming cost V 6 bases and J 6 bases; bases outside gene matches: 6. The V gene's germline CDR1 is SNHLY and CDR2 FYNNEI. The CDR3 region is CASRGGLAAGELFF. For the CDR3, the DNA is TGTGCCAGCAGGGGAGGACTAGCCGCCGGGGAGCTGTTTTTT.

The V call is TRBV27, the J call TRBJ2-7; 11 bases match TRBD2. J gave up 4 bases and V 5 bases, and 4 bases lay outside the gene matches. Germline V gene lookup returns CDR1 MNHEY and CDR2 SMNVEV (reference sequence). The CDR3 has 14 amino acids. CDR3 DNA sequence: TGTGCCAGCAGTCTAGCGGGGGGTTTTTACGAGCAGTACTTC. Protein: CASSLAGGFYEQYF.

The genes are TRBV27 and TRBJ2-6, with 9 bases matching TRBD1. CDR3 length equals 16 residues. The germline V gene has CDR1 MNHEY and CDR2 SMNVEV (reference sequence). V dropped 8 bases and J dropped 4; count of bases not matched to a gene: 9. DNA of the CDR3: TGTGCCAGCCGGGGGACAGGGCTTTCGGGGGCCAACGTCCTGACTTTC. Its translation: CASRGTGLSGANVLTF.

This chain links TRBV7-2 with TRBJ1-5; D may be TRBD1 (6 bases). The germline V gene has CDR1 SGHTA and CDR2 FQGNSA. The CDR3 sequence is 16 residues long. V lost 0 bases, J lost 6 bases, and 15 bases lay in between. The CDR3 DNA is TGTGCCAGCAGCTTAGCGGGGCCAGGGGTGGTTCAGCCCCAGCATTTT. Translated: CASSLAGPGVVQPQHF.

This chain joins TRBV10-3 and TRBJ2-1, with 10 bases lining up with TRBD2. Germline V gene lookup returns CDR1 ENHRY and CDR2 SYGVKD. Trimming cost V 2 bases and J 7 bases; bases outside gene matches: 8. CDR3 length: 16 residues. CDR3 DNA: TGTGCCATCAGTGAGACTAGCGGGACGTCTTCTAATGAGCAGTTCTTC. This translates into CAISETSGTSSNEQFF.

The rearrangement uses TRBV27 and TRBJ2-7; D is ambiguous. Germline assignment: CDR1 MNHEY and CDR2 SMNVEV (reference sequence). CDR3 length equals 13 residues. The V gene lost 3 bases and the J gene lost 3 bases, with 9 bases spanning the gap. The DNA for the CDR3 is TGTGCCAGCAGTTTTTTTAGAGGCTACGAGCAGTACTTC. This encodes CASSFFRGYEQYF.

The chain carries TRBV12-5 and TRBJ1-2; D not resolved. The CDR3 runs 15 residues. CDR1 is LGHNT and CDR2 is FRNRAP in the germline V gene. The V end was cut by 4 bases, the J end by 7 bases, with 19 bases between. The CDR3 sequence: CASGSDISGLIGYTF. In DNA, the CDR3 is TGTGCTAGTGGTTCCGACATCAGCGGCCTCATTGGCTACACCTTC. The complete variable domain, with remaining parts taken from reference TRBV12-5 and TRBJ1-2, reads DARVTQTPRHKVTEMGQEVTMRCQPILGHNTVFWYRQTMMQGLELLAYFRNRAPLDDSGMPKDRFSAEMPDATLATLKIQPSEPRDSAVYFCASGSDISGLIGYTFGSGTRLTVV.

The J gene is TRBJ2-7, the V gene TRBV5-1; possibly TRBD2 for D (7 bases). The CDR3 runs 15 residues. Per the germline V gene, CDR1 is SGHRS and CDR2 is YFSETQ. Trimming removed 5 bases at V and 4 bases at J, with 19 bases between. CDR3 DNA: TGCGCCAGCAGTTCGCCCTCACAGGGAGGGTACGAGCAGTACTTC. Translation gives CASSSPSQGGYEQYF.

This clone was recorded only once. The chain combines TRBV19 with TRBJ2-7, with 7 bases lining up with TRBD2. J was trimmed by 2 bases and V by 6 bases; bases with no gene match: 10. Germline CDR1 LNHDA, CDR2 SQIVND (reference sequence). This CDR3 spans 15 amino acids. The chain's CDR3 is CASSLLAAPTYEQYF. CDR3 sequence (DNA): TGTGCCAGTAGCCTTCTAGCGGCACCTACCTACGAGCAGTACTTC.

This clone was found many times. The rearrangement links TRBV18 to TRBJ2-3, with 10 bases identical to TRBD2. The trim removed 5 bases at V and 1 base at J, leaving 9 bases unmatched. Per germline, CDR1 KGHSH and CDR2 LQKENI. This CDR3 region has 17 residues. The CDR3 DNA is TGTGCCAGCTCATCGACTCATCTAGCGGGGGGCACAGATACGCAGTATTTT. Protein sequence: CASSSTHLAGGTDTQYF.

This clone occurred once. The chain couples TRBV4-1 to TRBJ1-1, with 9 bases fitting TRBD1. J was trimmed by 0 bases and V by 2 bases; bases with no gene match: 7. The CDR3 totals 17 residues. Germline CDR1 and CDR2: MGHRA and YSYEKL. The CDR3 region has the DNA TGCGCCAGCAGCCAACACGGACAGGGGAGGTTGAACACTGAAGCTTTCTTT. As protein: CASSQHGQGRLNTEAFF.

Written as DNA, the CDR3 is TGCAGCGTAGGAGGAACCGGGGAGCTGTTTTTT. Translated: CSVGGTGELFF. This sequence joins TRBV29-1 and TRBJ2-2, with D maybe TRBD2 (5 bases). Trimming stripped 6 bases from V and 5 bases from J, with 7 bases between. This CDR3 region has 11 residues. The germline V gene encodes CDR1 SQVTM and CDR2 ANQGSEA.

In DNA, the CDR3 is TGTGCCAGCAGTCCCGTCCGGGGAGGGGGTGGCACTGAAGCTTTCTTT. Translated: CASSPVRGGGGTEAFF. The rearrangement links TRBV28 to TRBJ1-1; possible D gene TRBD1, 6 bases. The germline CDR1 and CDR2 sequences are MDHEN and SYDVKM. The CDR3 totals 16 residues. The V gene lost 5 bases and the J gene lost 4 bases, with 20 bases spanning the gap.

The V and J genes are TRBV7-3 and TRBJ2-1, with 12 bases that match TRBD2. V was pared by 4 bases and J by 10 bases, with 2 bases of the junction left unmatched. Germline CDR1 SGHTA, CDR2 FQGTGA. The CDR3 totals 13 residues. The chain's CDR3 is CASSYGLAGEQFF. The CDR3 nucleotides are TGTGCCAGCAGCTACGGACTAGCGGGAGAGCAGTTCTTC. Looking up the rest from reference TRBV7-3 and TRBJ2-1 gives the full variable domain: GAGVSQTPSNKVTEKGKYVELRCDPISGHTALYWYRQSLGQGPEFLIYFQGTGAADDSGLPNDRFFAVRPEGSVSTLKIQRTERGDSAVYLCASSYGLAGEQFFGPGTRLTVL.

The chain joins TRBV27 to TRBJ2-1; weak D call: TRBD2 (5 bases). The CDR3 sequence is 16 residues long. Germline values: CDR1 MNHEY, CDR2 SMNVEV (reference sequence). Trimming took 8 bases from V and 1 from J, leaving 18 bases between them. This CDR3 is CASGPSFGWSYNEQFF. CDR3 sequence (DNA): TGTGCCAGCGGGCCTAGCTTCGGGTGGTCCTACAATGAGCAGTTCTTC.

The gene calls are TRBV18 and TRBJ2-7; TRBD2 agrees at 13 bases. V dropped 3 bases and J dropped 4; count of bases not matched to a gene: 3. The CDR3 is made up of 15 amino acids. Germline V lookup: CDR1 KGHSH, CDR2 LQKENI. The CDR3 spells CASSPGLAGVYEQYF. The CDR3 bases are TGTGCCAGCTCACCCGGACTAGCGGGAGTATACGAGCAGTACTTC.

V gene TRBV5-1 combines with J gene TRBJ1-1, with TRBD1 matching over 9 bases. This CDR3 region has 13 residues. From germline, CDR1 is SGHRS and CDR2 YFSETQ. J lost 6 bases, V lost 3 bases, and 3 bases had no gene match. The DNA for the CDR3 is TGCGCCAGCAGCTCGACAGGGGGTCCTGAAGCTTTCTTT. Its translation: CASSSTGGPEAFF.

This clone was found a few times. The rearrangement joins TRBV2 to TRBJ2-3, with 7 positions matching TRBD2. CDR1 and CDR2 (germline): SNHLY, FYNNEI. The length of the CDR3 is 16 residues. Trimming took 7 bases from V and 0 from J; bases not matched to a gene: 10. CDR3 in amino acids: CASMAGVSASTDTQYF. The CDR3 nucleotides read TGTGCCAGCATGGCGGGGGTATCTGCTAGCACAGATACGCAGTATTTT.

The chain links TRBV7-9 to TRBJ2-2, with TRBD1 identical over 12 bases. Germline CDR1 reads SEHNR; CDR2 reads FQNEAQ (reference sequence). The junction had 9 bases not matched to a gene; V was cut back by 5 bases and J by 5 bases. There are 17 residues in the CDR3. The CDR3 sequence is CASSSPGQGAGTGELFF. DNA for the CDR3: TGTGCCAGCAGCAGCCCGGGACAGGGGGCGGGAACCGGGGAGCTGTTTTTT.

The J gene is TRBJ1-5, the V gene TRBV29-1; unclear D gene. There are 13 residues in the CDR3. Trimming cost V 5 bases and J 1 base, with 9 bases left between them. The germline CDR1 and CDR2 sequences are SQVTM and ANQGSEA. The CDR3 coding sequence is TGCAGCGTTCGGGGTGAGAGCAATCAGCCCCAGCATTTT. It encodes CSVRGESNQPQHF.

This sequence joins TRBV7-3 and TRBJ1-1, with D possibly TRBD1 on 5 matching bases. V was cut by 8 bases and J by 4 bases, with 8 bases left in between. The CDR3 sequence is 11 residues long. CDR1 is SGHTA and CDR2 is FQGTGA in the germline V gene. CDR3 in amino acids: CASQGGTEAFF. The CDR3 bases are TGTGCCAGCCAGGGTGGCACTGAAGCTTTCTTT.

A few counts support this clone. The chain employs TRBV6-5 and TRBJ2-1; D perhaps matches TRBD2 (6 bases). The CDR3 is 13 amino acids. Germline-derived CDR1 and CDR2 are MNHEY and SVGAGI. V was shortened by 6 bases and J by 5 bases, with 11 bases between the two germline ends. The CDR3 DNA is TGTGCCAGCAGCCTGGGACTGCACAATGAGCAGTTCTTC. It translates to CASSLGLHNEQFF.

The chain employs TRBV28 and TRBJ1-5, with D maybe TRBD1 (5 bases). V was cut by 7 bases and J by 2 bases, with 18 bases left in between. CDR1 and CDR2 (germline): MDHEN, SYDVKM. The CDR3 consists of 16 residues. Here the CDR3 DNA reads TGTGCCAGCACCCTCGGCGGGGCGGGTGGCAATCAGCCCCAGCATTTT. Amino acid sequence: CASTLGGAGGNQPQHF.

The chain has TRBV30 and TRBJ1-3; TRBD1 is a possible D gene (6 bases). Germline CDR1 GTSNPN, CDR2 SVGIG (reference sequence). The CDR3 runs 15 residues. Trimming stripped 5 bases from V and 0 bases from J, with 14 bases between. The CDR3 DNA sequence: TGTGCCTGGGGGGACACAGCCCTCTCTGGAAACACCATATATTTT. It codes for CAWGDTALSGNTIYF.